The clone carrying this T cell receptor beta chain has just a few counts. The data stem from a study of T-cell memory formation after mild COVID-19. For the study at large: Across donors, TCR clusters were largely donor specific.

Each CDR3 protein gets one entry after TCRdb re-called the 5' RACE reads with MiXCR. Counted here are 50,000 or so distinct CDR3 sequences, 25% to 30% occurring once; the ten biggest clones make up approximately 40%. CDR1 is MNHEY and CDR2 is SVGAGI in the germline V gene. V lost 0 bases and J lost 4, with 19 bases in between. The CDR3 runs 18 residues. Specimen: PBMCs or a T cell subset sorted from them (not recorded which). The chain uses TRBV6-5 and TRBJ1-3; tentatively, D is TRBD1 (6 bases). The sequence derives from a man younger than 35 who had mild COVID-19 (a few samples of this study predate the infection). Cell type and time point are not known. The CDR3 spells CASSYSPPGQPWGNTIYF. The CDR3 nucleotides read TGTGCCAGCAGTTACTCTCCTCCCGGACAGCCATGGGGAAACACCATATATTTT.